These T cell receptor beta chains were read from a single sample in a study of blood T cell repertoires in COVID-19. Sequenced by immunoSEQ multiplex PCR; TCRdb stores in-frame clones only, minus some. The sample lists some 180,000 clones, roughly 78% occurring once. The sample was peripheral blood. Receptors were obtained from a woman older than 75 with active or convalescent COVID-19. The CDR3 runs from the conserved cysteine through the conserved F or W. The D gene is left open where the match is weak. Where a row states a size, it is once, few, many or the class of an expanded clone; other rows omit it.

j_call | v_call | clone_size | d_call | cdr3_aa | cdr3_nt
TRBJ1-2 | TRBV19 | . | TRBD1 | CASSPGTGGNYGYTF | TGTGCCAGTAGTCCCGGGACAGGGGGAAATTATGGCTACACCTTC
TRBJ2-5 | TRBV7-2 | . | . | CASSLVRGIGETQYF | TGTGCCAGCAGCTTAGTCCGCGGGATCGGAGAGACCCAGTACTTC
TRBJ1-2 | TRBV28 | . | . | CASSQGFNYGYTF | TGTGCCAGCAGTCAGGGATTTAACTATGGCTACACCTTC
TRBJ2-5 | TRBV5-1 | . | . | CASSLSPLQETQYF | TGCGCCAGCAGCTTGTCGCCGCTACAAGAGACCCAGTACTTC
TRBJ1-1 | TRBV7-9 | . | . | CASSLQWNTEAFF | TGTGCCAGCAGCTTGCAGTGGAACACTGAAGCTTTCTTT
TRBJ1-5 | TRBV6-5 | . | TRBD1 | CASSYSGTGAWPQHF | TGTGCCAGCAGTTACTCTGGGACAGGGGCATGGCCCCAGCATTTT
TRBJ1-5 | TRBV11-2 | . | . | CASSLGGTGYQPQHF | TGTGCCAGCAGCTTAGGAGGAACAGGGTATCAGCCCCAGCATTTT
TRBJ2-1 | TRBV19 | . | . | CASGLYNEQFF | TGTGCCAGTGGACTTTACAATGAGCAGTTCTTC
TRBJ1-2 | TRBV11-2 | . | . | CASSRGQEYGYTF | TGTGCCAGCAGTAGGGGCCAGGAATATGGCTACACCTTC
TRBJ1-5 | TRBV28 | few | TRBD1 | CASNLLQGNNQPQHF | TGTGCCAGCAATCTCTTACAGGGGAACAATCAGCCCCAGCATTTT
TRBJ1-5 | TRBV18 | few | . | CASSPDGEGPQHF | TGTGCCAGCTCACCCGATGGGGAGGGGCCCCAGCATTTT
TRBJ2-2 | TRBV4-1 | . | . | CASSLTFGQLNTGELFF | TGCGCCAGCAGCCTTACGTTTGGACAGCTGAACACCGGGGAGCTGTTTTTT
TRBJ1-2 | TRBV27 | . | TRBD1 | CASSSRGQGGGYGYTF | TGTGCCAGCAGTTCCCGGGGACAGGGTGGCGGCTATGGCTACACCTTC
TRBJ2-7 | TRBV21-1 | once | . | CASSPRGDLSTYEQYF | TGTGCCAGCAGCCCCCGGGGAGACCTCTCAACCTACGAGCAGTACTTC
TRBJ1-2 | TRBV21-1 | . | . | CASSKSVQGNREHGYTF | TGTGCCAGCAGCAAATCAGTCCAGGGAAATAGAGAACATGGCTACACCTTC
TRBJ2-1 | TRBV7-7 | . | . | CASSLYGGAGDEQFF | TGTGCTAGCAGCTTATACGGGGGAGCGGGTGATGAGCAGTTCTTC
TRBJ1-5 | TRBV6-6 | . | TRBD1 | CASRGQGGTQPQHF | TGTGCCAGCAGGGGACAGGGAGGGACTCAGCCCCAGCATTTT
TRBJ2-3 | TRBV15 | . | . | CATSRDWRARSADTQYF | TGTGCCACCAGCAGAGATTGGAGGGCCCGCAGTGCAGATACGCAGTATTTT
TRBJ1-5 | TRBV28 | . | . | CASSFGGGPNQPQHF | TGTGCCAGCAGTTTCGGTGGAGGGCCAAATCAGCCCCAGCATTTT
TRBJ1-1 | TRBV7-3 | . | . | CASSLTDSRTEAFF | TGTGCCAGCAGCTTAACGGACAGTCGCACTGAAGCTTTCTTT
TRBJ2-7 | TRBV5-4 | . | . | CASSVKLGTPSEQYF | TGTGCCAGCAGCGTCAAGCTCGGGACACCTAGCGAGCAGTACTTC
TRBJ1-6 | TRBV7-9 | many | . | CASSLEQYNSPLHF | TGTGCCAGCAGCTTAGAACAGTACAATTCACCCCTCCACTTT
TRBJ2-2 | TRBV24-1 | . | . | CATSSMRTGELFF | TGTGCCACCAGTTCCATGCGGACCGGGGAGCTGTTTTTT
TRBJ1-1 | TRBV18 | . | TRBD1 | CASSLGQEENTEAFF | TGTGCCAGCTCACTGGGACAGGAGGAGAACACTGAAGCTTTCTTT
TRBJ2-5 | TRBV7-2 | . | TRBD1 | CASSARQGAEETQYF | TGTGCCAGCAGCGCCCGACAGGGGGCGGAGGAGACCCAGTACTTC
TRBJ1-1 | TRBV28 | . | . | CASSSGWGRGNTEAFF | TGTGCCAGCAGTTCCGGGTGGGGGAGGGGGAACACTGAAGCTTTCTTT
TRBJ2-1 | TRBV3-1/TRBV3-2 | few | TRBD2 | CASSYSGGRFF | TGTGCCAGCAGCTATAGCGGGGGGAGGTTCTTC
TRBJ2-7 | TRBV11-2 | . | . | CASSPRVSYEQYF | TGTGCCAGCAGCCCCCGTGTCTCCTACGAGCAGTACTTC
TRBJ1-6 | TRBV28 | . | . | CASSRRTANSPLHF | TGTGCCAGCAGTCGGCGGACAGCAAATTCACCCCTCCACTTT
TRBJ2-7 | TRBV29-1 | few | . | CSGMDSSYEQYF | TGCAGCGGCATGGACAGCTCCTACGAGCAGTACTTC
TRBJ2-7 | TRBV4-1 | few | . | CASSQDLSVGSYEQYF | TGCGCCAGCAGCCAAGATCTATCCGTCGGCTCCTACGAGCAGTACTTC
TRBJ2-2 | TRBV2 | once | . | CASSPRQPGELFF | TGTGCCAGCAGCCCGCGACAGCCCGGGGAGCTGTTTTTT
TRBJ2-7 | TRBV3-1/TRBV3-2 | . | . | CASRQAGIGNEQYF | TGTGCCAGCAGACAGGCCGGAATTGGCAACGAGCAGTACTTC
TRBJ1-2 | TRBV10-3 | . | TRBD1 | CAISEGTGGNYGYTF | TGTGCCATCAGTGAAGGGACAGGGGGTAACTATGGCTACACCTTC
TRBJ2-3 | TRBV4-3 | . | . | CASSQGQARDTQYF | TGCGCCAGCAGCCAAGGGCAGGCCCGAGATACGCAGTATTTT
TRBJ2-5 | TRBV5-4 | . | . | CASSLTPEETQYF | TGTGCCAGCAGCTTGACCCCGGAGGAGACCCAGTACTTC
TRBJ1-4 | TRBV3-1/TRBV3-2 | once | . | CASRLAGASTNEKLFF | TGTGCCAGCCGACTTGCGGGGGCTTCAACTAATGAAAAACTGTTTTTT